The 22 T cell receptor beta chains given below trace back to one sample, sequenced in a study of blood T cell repertoires in COVID-19 (dated by TCRdb to about 2020). The library was produced with the immunoSEQ multiplex PCR assay. TCRdb limited this immuneACCESS table to in-frame rearrangements with V and J called. A share of clones is missing; checked studies link under half to unresolved V genes, and the rest is unexplained. The sample table lists around 150,000 clones, roughly 71% of them with a count of one. Together, the top ten hold about 3.8% of the sample. The sequenced sample was peripheral blood. Source of these receptors: a woman of 80 years or more with acute or convalescent COVID-19.

In nucleotides, the CDR3 is TGCAGTGCTAGTGGCAGGGTGACTGAAGCTTTCTTT. Translating it yields CSASGRVTEAFF. V gene TRBV20-1 combines with J gene TRBJ1-1; D is perhaps TRBD1 (5 bases). The CDR3 has 12 amino acids. Germline values: CDR1 DFQATT, CDR2 SNEGSKA (reference sequence). V was clipped by 3 bases and J by 5 bases, with 10 bases between them.

The chain joins TRBV18 to TRBJ1-2; D gene ambiguous. The CDR3 runs to 14 residues. From germline, CDR1 is KGHSH and CDR2 LQKENI. Trimming shortened V by 5 bases and J by 6 bases, and 16 bases separated the two germline ends. For the CDR3, the DNA is TGTGCCAGCTCATCCATCAGGAACCCCGATGGCTACACCTTC. The encoded protein is CASSSIRNPDGYTF.

V is TRBV7-8 and J is TRBJ2-7; D perhaps matches TRBD2 (6 bases). CDR3 length: 14 amino acids. Trimming cost V 1 base and J 2 bases, with 9 bases left between them. The V gene's germline CDR1 is SGHVS and CDR2 FQNEAQ. The CDR3 DNA sequence: TGTGCCAGCAGCTTAGTGCGCGGGACCTACGAGCAGTACTTC. Amino acid sequence: CASSLVRGTYEQYF. Using reference TRBV7-8 and TRBJ2-7 for the parts outside the CDR3, the full variable domain is GAGVSQSPRYKVAKRGQDVALRCDPISGHVSLFWYQQALGQGPEFLTYFQNEAQLDKSGLPSDRFFAERPEGSVSTLKIQRTQQEDSAVYLCASSLVRGTYEQYFGPGTRLTVT.

The chain couples TRBV18 to TRBJ1-1; D ambiguous. The germline gives CDR1 KGHSH, CDR2 LQKENI. Trimming pared 4 bases from V and 6 bases from J, leaving 9 bases between. This CDR3 has 12 residues. CDR3 amino acids: CASSREVAEAFF. CDR3 nucleotides: TGTGCCAGCTCACGTGAGGTTGCTGAAGCTTTCTTT.

The V call is TRBV4-2, the J call TRBJ2-2; the D gene is possibly TRBD2 (5 bases). The V end lost 0 bases, the J end lost 6 bases, and 11 bases lay between the germline ends. Germline CDR1 is LGHNA and CDR2 is YNFKEQ. The CDR3 sequence is 15 residues long. CDR3 bases: TGTGCCAGCAGCCAAGATCGGGGTACGCCCGGGGAGCTGTTTTTT. Residues: CASSQDRGTPGELFF.

This rearrangement joins TRBV2 to TRBJ1-6; 8 bases are shared with TRBD1. CDR3 length equals 15 residues. From germline, CDR1 is SNHLY and CDR2 FYNNEI. The V and J ends lost 1 base and 13 bases, in that order; junction bases with no gene match: 9. CDR3 protein: CASSEGGTGSAPLHF. The CDR3 bases are TGTGCCAGCAGTGAAGGGGGGACAGGCAGCGCGCCCCTCCACTTT.

The V call is TRBV6-5, the J call TRBJ1-4; 10 bases fit TRBD1. Germline assignment: CDR1 MNHEY and CDR2 SVGAGI. Trimming removed 8 bases from V and 5 bases from J; junction bases left unmatched: 5. CDR3 size: 14 residues. DNA of the CDR3: TGTGCCAGCGGGACAGGGGCGGGAAATGAAAAACTGTTTTTT. It translates to CASGTGAGNEKLFF.

The genes are TRBV5-6 and TRBJ2-3; possible D gene TRBD2, 6 bases. The CDR3 covers 16 residues. Germline CDR1 reads SGHDT; CDR2 reads YYEEEE. V was cut by 0 bases and J by 3 bases, with 14 bases left in between. The CDR3: CASSLGLGGRTDTQYF. In nucleotides, the CDR3 is TGTGCCAGCAGCTTGGGTTTGGGGGGACGGACAGATACGCAGTATTTT.

CDR3: CASSSKRVTAATQETQYF. Written as DNA, the CDR3 is TGTGCCAGCAGTTCGAAGAGGGTGACGGCGGCCACACAAGAGACCCAGTACTTC. The rearrangement links TRBV6-2 or TRBV6-3 to TRBJ2-5; D may be TRBD2 (5 bases). In germline, CDR1 is MNHEY, CDR2 SVGEGT. The CDR3 runs to 18 residues. The V gene lost 4 bases and the J gene lost 2 bases, with 23 bases spanning the gap.

The chain joins TRBV28 to TRBJ1-2, with a weak D call TRBD1 (5 bases). Per the germline V gene, CDR1 is MDHEN and CDR2 is SYDVKM. This CDR3 contains 11 residues. V lost 11 bases and J 2 bases, leaving 9 bases between the germline ends. CDR3 amino acids: CAGWGNYGYTF. The CDR3 DNA follows: TGTGCCGGTTGGGGCAACTATGGCTACACCTTC.

The chain carries TRBV7-2 and TRBJ2-5, with D possibly being TRBD2 (7 bases). Germline V lookup: CDR1 SGHTA, CDR2 FQGNSA. V was pared by 3 bases and J by 5 bases, with 10 bases between. This CDR3 region has 13 residues. Here the CDR3 reads CASSFKGGETQYF. DNA for the CDR3: TGTGCCAGCAGCTTCAAGGGGGGGGAGACCCAGTACTTC.

The chain employs TRBV7-2 and TRBJ1-5; no reliable D call. The V gene's germline CDR1 is SGHTA and CDR2 FQGNSA. The germline V and J ends were trimmed by 0 bases and 2 bases, with 8 bases remaining between them. CDR3 length: 15 amino acids. Written as DNA, the CDR3 is TGTGCCAGCAGCTTAGCGTGGGGAGGCAATCAGCCCCAGCATTTT. The encoded protein is CASSLAWGGNQPQHF.

The chain employs TRBV10-1 and TRBJ2-3; 8 bases match TRBD2. The CDR3 extends over 14 amino acids. The J segment lost 0 bases and the V segment lost 4 bases, leaving 0 bases of the junction unmatched. Per germline, CDR1 WNHNN and CDR2 SYGVQD (reference sequence). Here the CDR3 reads CASSAGGSTDTQYF. The CDR3 coding sequence is TGCGCCAGCAGTGCGGGAGGGAGCACAGATACGCAGTATTTT.

The rearrangement joins TRBV30 to TRBJ2-7; D remains unclear. The ends were cut back, 4 bases at V and 6 bases at J, with 13 bases in the middle. The CDR3 sequence is 12 residues long. The germline gives CDR1 GTSNPN, CDR2 SVGIG (reference sequence). The CDR3 sequence is CAWTYLPGEQYF. CDR3 nucleotide sequence: TGTGCCTGGACCTACCTTCCCGGCGAGCAGTACTTC. Full variable domain (rest looked up from reference TRBV30 and TRBJ2-7): SQTIHQWPATLVQPVGSPLSLECTVEGTSNPNLYWYRQAAGRGLQLLFYSVGIGQISSEVPQNLSASRPQDRQFILSSKKLLLSDSGFYLCAWTYLPGEQYFGPGTRLTVT.

This clone was counted between two and nine times. The chain carries TRBV6-5 and TRBJ1-2; possibly TRBD1 for D (6 bases). V lost 6 bases, J lost 3 bases, and 14 bases lay in between. Germline assignment: CDR1 MNHEY and CDR2 SVGAGI. CDR3 length: 14 residues. This CDR3 is CASSPRQDYYGYTF. The CDR3 DNA reads as TGTGCCAGCAGCCCCCGACAGGACTACTATGGCTACACCTTC.

This clone came up a few times. The V and J genes are TRBV3-1 (or the pseudogene TRBV3-2) and TRBJ1-2, with D uncertain. CDR3 size: 15 residues. V was shortened by 2 bases and J by 2 bases, with 12 bases between the two germline ends. Germline CDR1 is LGHDT and CDR2 is YNNKEL (reference sequence). CDR3 amino acids: CASSQLAGANYGYTF. The CDR3 DNA reads TGTGCCAGCAGCCAACTTGCGGGAGCGAACTATGGCTACACCTTC.

The chain recombines TRBV5-1 with TRBJ2-1; TRBD2 might be the D (5 bases). Trimming took 0 bases from V and 9 from J, leaving 10 bases between them. There are 13 residues in the CDR3. Germline loops: CDR1 SGHRS, CDR2 YFSETQ. CDR3: CASSLAGVAEQFF. The CDR3 coding sequence is TGCGCCAGCAGCTTGGCCGGGGTGGCTGAGCAGTTCTTC.

The V call is TRBV3-1 (or the pseudogene TRBV3-2), the J call TRBJ1-6; D is unresolved. Looked up from germline, CDR1 is LGHDT and CDR2 is YNNKEL (reference sequence). There are 16 residues in the CDR3. The germline V and J ends were trimmed by 0 bases and 1 base, with 7 bases remaining between them. DNA for the CDR3: TGTGCCAGCAGCCAAGAGAGGGTTTCCTATAATTCACCCCTCCACTTT. It translates to CASSQERVSYNSPLHF.

This clone was detected only once. The chain is built from TRBV18 and TRBJ2-7; 12 nucleotides align to TRBD1. V trimming: 4 bases; J trimming: 1 base; junction bases outside the gene matches: 5. Germline-derived CDR1 and CDR2 are KGHSH and LQKENI. The CDR3 spans 16 residues. The CDR3 DNA reads as TGTGCCAGCTCACAGGGGACAGGGGGCATGTCCTACGAGCAGTACTTC. Residues: CASSQGTGGMSYEQYF.

V usage is TRBV5-1 and J usage is TRBJ2-1; 15 positions agree with TRBD2. Trimming removed 4 bases from V and 2 bases from J; junction bases left unmatched: 4. Germline assignment: CDR1 SGHRS and CDR2 YFSETQ. The CDR3 sequence is 17 residues long. As DNA, the CDR3 is TGCGCCAGCAGCCCCGGACTAGCGGGAGGGGCCTACAATGAGCAGTTCTTC. It yields the protein CASSPGLAGGAYNEQFF.

This chain's CDR3 is CASSEEGRGYTGELFF. The DNA of the CDR3 is TGTGCCAGCAGTGAAGAGGGTAGGGGTTACACCGGGGAGCTGTTTTTT. The V gene is TRBV2, the J gene TRBJ2-2, with D tentatively TRBD1 (5 bases). The V end lost 1 base, the J end lost 3 bases, and 12 bases lay between the germline ends. Germline CDR1 SNHLY, CDR2 FYNNEI. The CDR3 runs 16 residues.

The chain recombines TRBV29-1 with TRBJ2-5; possible D gene TRBD2, 6 bases. The CDR3 has 15 amino acids. Trimming removed 3 bases at V and 6 bases at J, with 20 bases between. Germline values: CDR1 SQVTM, CDR2 ANQGSEA. CDR3 sequence: CSVEFLTSAKKTQYF. In DNA, the CDR3 is TGCAGCGTTGAGTTCCTGACTAGTGCAAAGAAGACCCAGTACTTC.